The 12 T cell receptor beta chains presented below share a single source sample, sequenced in a study of technical replicates of blood from a few donors (dated by TCRdb to the late 2010s). The library relied on the immunoSEQ multiplex PCR assay. As stored in TCRdb, this immuneACCESS dataset retains in-frame rearrangements with V and J assigned. A fraction of the clones does not appear; measured against another copy, unresolved V genes explain less than half of the discrepancy, and the remainder lacks a known reason. The sample table contains approximately 75,000 clones; only one count was recorded for approximately 97% of them. The top ten constitute around 0.2% of the sample. The sample was T cells isolated from PBMCs. The receptors originated from a human donor in good health.

The chain has TRBV5-5 and TRBJ1-1, with 7 bases that match TRBD1. The junction had 11 bases not matched to a gene; V was cut back by 5 bases and J by 4 bases. CDR1 is SGHKS and CDR2 is YYEKEE in the germline V gene (reference sequence). The CDR3 loop spans 15 amino acids. CDR3: CASRIGGGKGTEAFF. The CDR3 bases are TGTGCCAGCAGAATTGGAGGGGGCAAAGGCACTGAAGCTTTCTTT.

The chain uses TRBV19 and TRBJ1-2; the match to TRBD1 covers 7 bases. The CDR3 consists of 17 residues. After removal of 5 bases from V and 4 bases from J, the junction contained 16 bases not matched to a gene. The V gene's germline CDR1 is LNHDA and CDR2 SQIVND (reference sequence). CDR3 DNA sequence: TGTGCCAGTAGTCCAACCGCAACAGGGGCTGGGGGCTATGGCTACACCTTC. Amino acids: CASSPTATGAGGYGYTF.

This chain links TRBV5-4 with TRBJ2-1; weak D call: TRBD1 (5 bases). This CDR3 is built from 12 residues. Germline V CDR1 and CDR2: SGHNT, YYREEE (reference sequence). Trimming stripped 4 bases from V and 8 bases from J, with 10 bases between. Written as DNA, the CDR3 is TGTGCCAGCAGCCTACAGGCCTATGAGCAGTTCTTC. Translation gives CASSLQAYEQFF.

The chain couples TRBV6-5 to TRBJ2-7; 7 bases map to TRBD1. Germline assignment: CDR1 MNHEY and CDR2 SVGAGI. J was trimmed by 3 bases and V by 2 bases; bases with no gene match: 1. This CDR3 spans 13 amino acids. The CDR3 protein is CASSYDRDYEQYF. The CDR3 DNA is TGTGCCAGCAGTTACGACAGGGACTACGAGCAGTACTTC.

V and J are TRBV9 and TRBJ1-2; a weak D match, TRBD1 (5 bases). CDR1 and CDR2 (germline): SGDLS, YYNGEE. CDR3 length: 17 residues. V was pared by 0 bases and J by 2 bases, with 17 bases between. The CDR3 bases are TGTGCCAGCAGCGTAGCCCCTCTCGACAGCACAAACTATGGCTACACCTTC. As protein: CASSVAPLDSTNYGYTF. Variable domain in full (rest from reference TRBV9 and TRBJ1-2): DSGVTQTPKHLITATGQRVTLRCSPRSGDLSVYWYQQSLDQGLQFLIQYYNGEERAKGNILERFSAQQFPDLHSELNLSSLELGDSALYFCASSVAPLDSTNYGYTFGSGTRLTVV.

The rearrangement links TRBV7-9 to TRBJ2-7; a weak D match, TRBD1 (6 bases). Germline values: CDR1 SEHNR, CDR2 FQNEAQ (reference sequence). V was trimmed by 1 base and J by 5 bases, leaving 15 bases between them. CDR3 length: 15 residues. The CDR3 is CASSLGPPTGNEQYF. The CDR3 DNA reads TGTGCCAGCAGCTTAGGACCACCTACAGGGAACGAGCAGTACTTC.

V is TRBV5-1 and J is TRBJ1-1, with 9 bases lining up with TRBD1. The CDR3 length is 15 residues. In germline, CDR1 is SGHRS, CDR2 YFSETQ. V shed 0 bases and J 1 base; nucleotides not matched to a gene: 1. The CDR3 sequence is CASSLEQGANTEAFF. The CDR3, as DNA: TGCGCCAGCAGCTTGGAACAGGGGGCGAACACTGAAGCTTTCTTT.

The rearrangement joins TRBV7-9 to TRBJ2-7; TRBD2 aligns across 10 bases. The CDR3 runs 16 residues. Trimming took 5 bases from V and 5 from J; bases not matched to a gene: 12. CDR1 and CDR2 (germline): SEHNR, FQNEAQ (reference sequence). DNA for the CDR3: TGTGCCAGCAGCCAGGGTTTTGGGCTAGCGGGAGACGAGCAGTACTTC. Its translation: CASSQGFGLAGDEQYF.

This clone appeared once. This chain links TRBV6-5 with TRBJ2-7, with a tentative D call TRBD1 (5 bases). Trimming pared 0 bases from V and 6 bases from J, leaving 12 bases between. The CDR3 contains 14 residues. Germline V gene data show CDR1 as MNHEY and CDR2 as SVGAGI. Written as DNA, the CDR3 is TGTGCCAGCAGTTACTCGATCCCCGACAGCGAGCAGTACTTC. It translates to CASSYSIPDSEQYF.

The chain is built from TRBV29-1 and TRBJ1-2; no clear D gene. Trimming pared 1 base from V and 4 bases from J, leaving 7 bases between. Germline CDR1 and CDR2: SQVTM and ANQGSEA. This CDR3 is 12 amino acids long. The CDR3 region is CSVEAVIYGYTF. The DNA for the CDR3 is TGCAGCGTTGAAGCAGTGATCTATGGCTACACCTTC.

This chain uses TRBV7-9 with TRBJ1-1; 7 nucleotides line up with TRBD1. The CDR3 length is 14 residues. J was trimmed by 6 bases and V by 2 bases; bases with no gene match: 6. CDR1 SEHNR and CDR2 FQNEAQ come from the germline V gene (reference sequence). The CDR3 spells CASSLQGEASEAFF. CDR3 bases: TGTGCCAGCAGCTTACAGGGGGAAGCTTCTGAAGCTTTCTTT. Full variable domain (rest looked up from reference TRBV7-9 and TRBJ1-1): DTGVSQNPRHKITKRGQNVTFRCDPISEHNRLYWYRQTLGQGPEFLTYFQNEAQLEKSRLLSDRFSAERPKGSFSTLEIQRTEQGDSAMYLCASSLQGEASEAFFGQGTRLTVV.

J is TRBJ2-7 and V is TRBV18; D possibly corresponds to TRBD2 (6 bases). V lost 3 bases and J 2 bases, leaving 11 bases between the germline ends. From germline, CDR1 is KGHSH and CDR2 LQKENI. This CDR3 contains 14 residues. This chain's CDR3 is CASSPVRRAYEQYF. CDR3 DNA sequence: TGTGCCAGCTCACCTGTTAGGAGGGCCTACGAGCAGTACTTC.